This section outlines one T cell receptor (beta chain) sequence together with its context. Antigen unknown. PCR was performed using 60 Vbeta and 13 Jbeta primers. Repertoires were generated with immunoSEQ multiplex PCR, while TCRdb's copy carries only in-frame clones and drops some. Of some 150,000 clones listed, roughly 82% are singletons. CDR1 and CDR2 from the germline V gene are MDHEN and SYDVKM. The CDR3 length is 16 residues. V was clipped by 3 bases and J by 2 bases, with 13 bases between them. The sample belongs to a study of cytomegalovirus exposure and HLA in healthy donors. Study conclusions and caveats: In a later analysis, at a false discovery rate of 0.05, 15,000 to 20,000 TCR beta sequences were associated with HLA alleles. A later analysis linked a missense variant in DCLRE1C to the trimming of TCR beta V and J genes.

The chain employs TRBV28 and TRBJ2-2; no clear D gene. This clonotype was sampled from a man aged 18 to 30 in good health and CMV-seropositive. Source material: PBMCs. The CDR3 here is CASSLGLGTNTGELFF. The DNA of the CDR3 is TGTGCCAGCAGTTTGGGCCTCGGTACCAACACCGGGGAGCTGTTTTTT. Using reference TRBV28 and TRBJ2-2 for the parts outside the CDR3, the full variable domain is DVKVTQSSRYLVKRTGEKVFLECVQDMDHENMFWYRQDPGLGLRLIYFSYDVKMKEKGDIPEGYSVSREKKERFSLILESASTNQTSMYLCASSLGLGTNTGELFFGEGSRLTVL.